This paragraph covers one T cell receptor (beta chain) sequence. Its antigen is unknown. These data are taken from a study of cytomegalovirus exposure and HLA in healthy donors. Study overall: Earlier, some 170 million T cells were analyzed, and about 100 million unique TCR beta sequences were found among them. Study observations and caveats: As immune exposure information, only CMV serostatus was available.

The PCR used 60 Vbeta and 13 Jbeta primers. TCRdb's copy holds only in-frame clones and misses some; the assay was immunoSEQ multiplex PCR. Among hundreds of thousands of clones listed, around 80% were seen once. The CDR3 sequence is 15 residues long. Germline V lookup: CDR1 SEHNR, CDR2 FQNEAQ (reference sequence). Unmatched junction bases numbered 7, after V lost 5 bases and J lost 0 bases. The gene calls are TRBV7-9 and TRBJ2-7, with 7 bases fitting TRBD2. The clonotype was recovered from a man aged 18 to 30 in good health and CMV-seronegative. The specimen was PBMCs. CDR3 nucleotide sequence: TGTGCCAGCAGCGGCGGGACTACCCCCTCCTACGAGCAGTACTTC. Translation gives CASSGGTTPSYEQYF.